The rows below give T cell receptor beta chains drawn from one sample of a study of blood T cell repertoires in COVID-19. The table came from immunoSEQ multiplex PCR; TCRdb's copy has only in-frame clones and leaves some out. The repertoire holds 6,500 to 8,500 clones, with roughly 80% as singletons. The specimen was peripheral blood. Receptors were obtained from a human donor in a cohort sampled during active COVID-19. CDR3s include the opening cysteine and the closing phenylalanine or tryptophan. D genes are given only for firm matches. The size field is filled for only some rows; it gives once, few, many or a size class.

d_call	v_call	j_call	clone_size	cdr3_nt	cdr3_aa
TRBD2	TRBV9	TRBJ2-7	once	TGTGCCAGCAGCGTAGGAAGCGGGGCCTCGGGGGAGCAGTACTTC	CASSVGSGASGEQYF
TRBD1	TRBV19	TRBJ2-7	-	TGTGCCAGTAGTACCGACCCTTACAGGGGCGAACGTTCCTACGAGCAGTACTTC	CASSTDPYRGERSYEQYF
TRBD2	TRBV15	TRBJ2-3	-	TGTGCCACCAGCAAGAAGCGGGAGCCAACAGATACGCAGTATTTT	CATSKKREPTDTQYF
TRBD2	TRBV6-5	TRBJ2-1	-	TGTGCCAGCACAAAGCGGGATACCTACAATGAGCAGTTCTTC	CASTKRDTYNEQFF
-	TRBV12-3/TRBV12-4	TRBJ2-7	-	TGTGCCAGCAGGAGGGCGGGAGAGCAGTACTTC	CASRRAGEQYF
TRBD1	TRBV9	TRBJ2-1	once	TGTGCCAGCAGCGCCCTCTTACAGGGGCCGCAGTTCTTC	CASSALLQGPQFF
TRBD1	TRBV7-4	TRBJ2-5	-	TGTGCCAGCAGAAGGACAGGCTCCCAAGAGACCCAGTACTTC	CASRRTGSQETQYF
-	TRBV12-5	TRBJ2-1	-	TGTGCTAGTGGTTTGAGGGGCCATGAGCAGTTCTTC	CASGLRGHEQFF
TRBD2	TRBV27	TRBJ2-2	-	TGTGCCAGCACCAAGCGGGAGGGGGCCGGGGAGCTGTTTTTT	CASTKREGAGELFF
TRBD1	TRBV28	TRBJ2-7	once	TGTGCCGGCAGTTTTTGGGACAGGGACTACGAGCAGTACTTC	CAGSFWDRDYEQYF
TRBD2	TRBV9	TRBJ2-2	-	TGTGCCAGCAGCGTATCGGGGGGGACGAACACCGGGGAGCTGTTTTTT	CASSVSGGTNTGELFF
-	TRBV19	TRBJ1-1	-	TGTGCCAGTAGTAAGGGGGAGCCTGAAGCTTTCTTT	CASSKGEPEAFF
TRBD2	TRBV3-1/TRBV3-2	TRBJ2-7	-	TGTGCCAGCAGCCACCGGACTAGCAGCTCCTACGAGCAGTACTTC	CASSHRTSSSYEQYF
-	TRBV9	TRBJ2-1	-	TGTGCCAGTTCAGAGACAACGAACTACAATGAGCAGTTCTTC	CASSETTNYNEQFF
-	TRBV5-1	TRBJ2-2	once	TGCGCCAGCAGCTTGTCTAGAAACACCGGGGAGCTGTTTTTT	CASSLSRNTGELFF
TRBD1	TRBV24-1	TRBJ2-3	-	TGTGCCACCAGTGATGGGACAGTTCGGAGGGATACGCAGTATTTT	CATSDGTVRRDTQYF
-	TRBV4-1	TRBJ1-5	-	TGCGCCAGCAGCCAAATCAGGGCGGATGATCAGCCCCAGCATTTT	CASSQIRADDQPQHF
-	TRBV7-9	TRBJ2-3	-	TGTGCCAGCAGCCCCTCCCCAGATACGCAGTATTTT	CASSPSPDTQYF
-	TRBV19	TRBJ1-5	-	TGTGCCAGTAGTATCAACGACAGTCCCAATCAGCCCCAGCATTTT	CASSINDSPNQPQHF
-	TRBV28	TRBJ1-2	-	TGTGCCAGCAGAGGTTGGGCAGGGCGAGTCTATGGCTACACCTTC	CASRGWAGRVYGYTF